These 7 T cell receptor beta chains were sequenced from one sample in a study of early T cells in non-severe SARS-CoV-2 infection. TCRdb re-derived calls from the 5' RACE reads in MiXCR, one entry per CDR3 protein. Here the sample spans about 28,000 distinct CDR3 sequences, about 4.3% being singletons. Sequenced here: whole blood, sampled at baseline. These receptors all stem from an adult who was a healthcare worker with PCR-confirmed SARS-CoV-2 infection or an uninfected control (not recorded which).

This clonotype appeared many times. J is TRBJ2-7 and V is TRBV5-1; D call uncertain. This CDR3 comprises 16 residues. V was pared by 2 bases and J by 2 bases, with 17 bases between. Germline V gene lookup returns CDR1 SGHRS and CDR2 YFSETQ. Written as DNA, the CDR3 is TGCGCCAGCAGCTTCGGAAGGCAGGTGACGACCTACGAGCAGTACTTC. Its translation: CASSFGRQVTTYEQYF.

In its sample, this clonotype was seen many times. The chain combines TRBV19 with TRBJ1-6; tentative D call: TRBD1 (5 bases). With 5 bases removed from V and 7 bases from J, the gap between germline ends came to 12 bases. CDR3 length: 14 residues. CDR1 and CDR2 from the germline V gene are LNHDA and SQIVND (reference sequence). This CDR3 is CASSPGQLNSPLHF. CDR3 DNA sequence: TGTGCCAGTAGTCCCGGACAATTGAATTCACCCCTCCACTTT.

The table lists this clonotype with a few counts. This chain joins TRBV6-2 or TRBV6-3 and TRBJ1-2, with 8 bases identical to TRBD1. The CDR3 is 14 residues long. Germline values: CDR1 MNHEY, CDR2 SVGEGT. Germline trimming cut 6 bases from V and 3 bases from J; bases unmatched to any gene: 6. This CDR3 reads CASRATGGDYGYTF. The DNA of the CDR3 is TGTGCCAGCAGAGCCACAGGGGGTGACTATGGCTACACCTTC.

This clonotype is medium-sized by share. In nucleotides, the CDR3 is TGCGCCAGCAGTGACGGCAGGACTAATTCACCCCTCCACTTT. It codes for CASSDGRTNSPLHF. The gene calls are TRBV10-1 and TRBJ1-6; D gene ambiguous. Germline CDR1 WNHNN, CDR2 SYGVQD (reference sequence). V was shortened by 3 bases and J by 6 bases, with 9 bases between the two germline ends. The CDR3 spans 14 residues.

This clonotype showed up just a few times. This chain connects TRBV7-2 to TRBJ2-7; 12 bases are shared with TRBD1. Germline loops: CDR1 SGHTA, CDR2 FQGNSA. The trim removed 5 bases at V and 6 bases at J, leaving 5 bases unmatched. This CDR3 contains 14 residues. As DNA, the CDR3 is TGTGCCAGCAGCCGGGACAGGGGGCAAGGCGAGCAGTACTTC. Translated, it gives CASSRDRGQGEQYF.

The table lists this clonotype with many counts. The chain has TRBV5-1 and TRBJ2-3; 11 bases line up with TRBD2. The CDR3 extends over 15 amino acids. The V gene end was trimmed by 3 bases and the J gene end by 3 bases; junction bases not matched to a gene: 3. CDR1 and CDR2 from the germline V gene are SGHRS and YFSETQ. The CDR3 protein is CASSSRLAGTDTQYF. Here the CDR3 DNA reads TGCGCCAGCAGCTCACGACTAGCGGGAACAGATACGCAGTATTTT.

This clonotype was observed a handful of times. The chain links TRBV4-2 to TRBJ2-3, with D unresolved. V dropped 4 bases and J dropped 0 bases, with 11 bases sitting between them. Germline V gene sequence: CDR1 LGHNA, CDR2 YNFKEQ. The CDR3 is 15 residues long. CDR3 DNA sequence: TGTGCCAGCAGCCCCAGCCCGGTTAGCACAGATACGCAGTATTTT. It yields the protein CASSPSPVSTDTQYF.